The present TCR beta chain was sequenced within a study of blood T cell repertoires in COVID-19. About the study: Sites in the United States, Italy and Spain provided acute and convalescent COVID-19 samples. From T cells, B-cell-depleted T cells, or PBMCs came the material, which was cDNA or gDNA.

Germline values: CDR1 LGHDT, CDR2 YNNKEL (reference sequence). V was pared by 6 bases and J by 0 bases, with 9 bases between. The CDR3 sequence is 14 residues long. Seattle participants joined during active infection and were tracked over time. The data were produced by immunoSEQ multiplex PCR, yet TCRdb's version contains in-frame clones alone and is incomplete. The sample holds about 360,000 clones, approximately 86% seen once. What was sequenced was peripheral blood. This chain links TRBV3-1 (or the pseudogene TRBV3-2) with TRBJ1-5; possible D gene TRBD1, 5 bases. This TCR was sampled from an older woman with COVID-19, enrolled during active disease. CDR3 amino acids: CASRDTSSNQPQHF. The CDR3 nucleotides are TGTGCCAGCAGGGACACCTCTAGCAATCAGCCCCAGCATTTT.